The 18 T cell receptor beta chains listed next were all sequenced from one sample in a study of T cells after posttransplantation cyclophosphamide (dated by TCRdb to the mid-2010s). Libraries were made using the immunoSEQ multiplex PCR assay. The clones in this table, taken by TCRdb from immuneACCESS, are in-frame only. Not every clone is retained; where verified, under half of the shortfall comes from an unresolved V gene, and the cause of the rest is unknown. Present in this sample are tens of thousands of clones, roughly 86% of which were seen just once. The top ten hold 2.5% to 3% of the sample. The sample consisted of PBMCs. These receptors were obtained from a man aged 25-45 years with a blood cancer, CMV-positive, and with a related stem cell donor.

This chain uses TRBV6-5 with TRBJ1-2; weak D call: TRBD1 (5 bases). The V end lost 7 bases, the J end lost 8 bases, and 17 bases lay between the germline ends. The CDR3 is 13 amino acids. Germline loops: CDR1 MNHEY, CDR2 SVGAGI. Here the CDR3 reads CASTLPGREGYTF. The DNA for the CDR3 is TGTGCCAGCACCCTTCCAGGGAGGGAAGGCTACACCTTC.

V and J are TRBV28 and TRBJ2-5; tentative D call: TRBD2 (6 bases). The DNA end favors TRBJ2-7, so the J call may be wrong. The germline V gene has CDR1 MDHEN and CDR2 SYDVKM. This CDR3 spans 15 amino acids. CDR3 region: CASSLSPGALNEQYF. CDR3 coding DNA: TGTGCCAGCAGTTTATCCCCGGGAGCTCTTAACGAGCAGTACTTC.

V is TRBV6-6 and J is TRBJ1-2; 7 positions agree with TRBD1. Germline trimming cut 5 bases from V and 2 bases from J; bases unmatched to any gene: 5. The CDR3 has 14 residues. Germline V gives CDR1 MNHNY, CDR2 SVGAGI (reference sequence). This CDR3 reads CASSRGGANYGYTF. The DNA of the CDR3 is TGTGCCAGCAGTCGAGGGGGCGCGAACTATGGCTACACCTTC.

The chain links TRBV5-4 to TRBJ2-2, with 8 nucleotides matching TRBD2. This CDR3 is 17 amino acids long. CDR1 is SGHNT and CDR2 is YYREEE in the germline V gene (reference sequence). V lost 5 bases to trimming and J lost 4 bases; unmatched junction nucleotides: 13. The CDR3 here is CASSFSPGGVFTGELFF. In DNA, the CDR3 is TGTGCCAGCAGTTTTTCCCCGGGAGGGGTATTCACCGGGGAGCTGTTTTTT.

The chain joins TRBV6-6 to TRBJ2-7, with D possibly TRBD1 on 6 matching bases. V lost 6 bases to trimming and J lost 6 bases, with 12 bases between them. The germline CDR1 and CDR2 sequences are MNHNY and SVGAGI (reference sequence). This CDR3 spans 12 amino acids. This CDR3 is CASSPGQTEQYF. As DNA, the CDR3 is TGTGCCAGCAGCCCAGGACAGACCGAGCAGTACTTC.

This rearrangement joins TRBV5-6 to TRBJ2-7, with a tentative D call TRBD1 (6 bases). Germline V gene lookup returns CDR1 SGHDT and CDR2 YYEEEE. V shed 2 bases and J shed 6 bases, with 18 bases lying between them. The CDR3 is made up of 15 amino acids. The DNA of the CDR3 is TGTGCCAGCAGCTTATTACAGGGCATTTTTTCCGAGCAGTACTTC. Its translation is CASSLLQGIFSEQYF.

This clone was seen more than once but under ten times. V is TRBV4-1 and J is TRBJ2-7, with D hard to call. Trimming took 2 bases from V and 3 from J, leaving 8 bases between them. In germline, CDR1 is MGHRA, CDR2 YSYEKL. This CDR3 has 13 amino acids. The CDR3 region is CASSQPPRYEQYF. CDR3 sequence (DNA): TGCGCCAGCAGCCAACCGCCGCGCTACGAGCAGTACTTC.

This clone was observed a handful of times. The same CDR3 also results from other DNA sequences found in this sample. V is TRBV27 and J is TRBJ2-1, with 12 bases that match TRBD2. CDR1 is MNHEY and CDR2 is SMNVEV in the germline V gene (reference sequence). The J segment lost 8 bases and the V segment lost 5 bases, leaving 4 bases of the junction unmatched. CDR3 length: 14 amino acids. The CDR3 loop reads CASSPSGRVDEQFF. The CDR3 nucleotides are TGTGCCAGCAGTCCTAGCGGGAGGGTGGATGAGCAGTTCTTC.

The sample holds one count of this clone. The chain combines TRBV30 with TRBJ1-2; the match to TRBD1 covers 10 bases. Germline V lookup: CDR1 GTSNPN, CDR2 SVGIG (reference sequence). J lost 6 bases, V lost 4 bases, and 8 bases had no gene match. CDR3 length: 14 residues. This CDR3 is CAWIRPGTGDGYTF. The CDR3 coding sequence is TGTGCCTGGATACGTCCCGGGACAGGGGATGGCTACACCTTC. Together with reference TRBV30 and TRBJ1-2, the CDR3 gives the full variable domain: SQTIHQWPATLVQPVGSPLSLECTVEGTSNPNLYWYRQAAGRGLQLLFYSVGIGQISSEVPQNLSASRPQDRQFILSSKKLLLSDSGFYLCAWIRPGTGDGYTFGSGTRLTVV.

This chain uses TRBV5-4 with TRBJ2-7, with 9 bases that match TRBD2. The CDR3 loop spans 15 amino acids. Germline values: CDR1 SGHNT, CDR2 YYREEE (reference sequence). Germline trimming cut 5 bases from V and 4 bases from J; bases unmatched to any gene: 10. CDR3 loop: CASRSGTSNGYEQYF. CDR3 coding DNA: TGTGCCAGCAGGTCCGGGACTAGCAACGGGTACGAGCAGTACTTC. The variable domain in full, completed from reference TRBV5-4 and TRBJ2-7, reads ETGVTQSPTHLIKTRGQQVTLRCSSQSGHNTVSWYQQALGQGPQFIFQYYREEENGRGNFPPRFSGLQFPNYSSELNVNALELDDSALYLCASRSGTSNGYEQYFGPGTRLTVT.

The chain links TRBV18 to TRBJ2-7, with D perhaps TRBD2 (6 bases). The CDR3 consists of 15 residues. V lost 0 bases, J lost 1 base, and 10 bases lay in between. Per germline, CDR1 KGHSH and CDR2 LQKENI. In DNA form, the CDR3 reads TGTGCCAGCTCACCACCTGCGACTAGGTCCTACGAGCAGTACTTC. Translation: CASSPPATRSYEQYF.

The chain combines TRBV11-2 with TRBJ1-1, with D perhaps matching TRBD1 (5 bases). The V and J ends lost 4 bases and 1 base respectively, with 7 bases between them. Germline CDR1 and CDR2: SGHAT and FQNNGV. The CDR3 covers 13 residues. For the CDR3, the DNA is TGTGCCAGCAGCTACCAGGGGAACACTGAAGCTTTCTTT. As protein: CASSYQGNTEAFF.

Only one count was recorded for this clone. The chain combines TRBV10-2 with TRBJ2-1; 9 nucleotides align to TRBD2. J lost 4 bases, V lost 5 bases, and 3 bases had no gene match. Per the germline V gene, CDR1 is WSHSY and CDR2 is SAAADI. The CDR3 spans 14 residues. CDR3 nucleotide sequence: TGCGCCAGCAGTCGGACTAGCGTTTACAATGAGCAGTTCTTC. Encoded protein: CASSRTSVYNEQFF.

Only a few counts were recorded for this clone. The chain carries TRBV5-1 and TRBJ2-3, with 7 positions matching TRBD2. Unmatched junction bases numbered 7, after V lost 7 bases and J lost 2 bases. Germline V gives CDR1 SGHRS, CDR2 YFSETQ. The CDR3 has 14 amino acids. The CDR3 DNA is TGCGCCAGCGGAGAGGGAGGGTACACAGATACGCAGTATTTT. It codes for CASGEGGYTDTQYF.

This clone was seen a single time. This rearrangement joins TRBV7-2 to TRBJ2-7, with TRBD1 as a possible D gene (6 bases). The CDR3 extends over 15 amino acids. The V gene's germline CDR1 is SGHTA and CDR2 FQGNSA. The V end was cut by 5 bases, the J end by 2 bases, with 16 bases between. The CDR3 bases are TGTGCCAGCAGCCCCCGACAGGATCAGACCTACGAGCAGTACTTC. Its protein is CASSPRQDQTYEQYF.

V and J are TRBV5-6 and TRBJ1-5; D unresolved. The CDR3 contains 13 residues. The V gene's germline CDR1 is SGHDT and CDR2 YYEEEE. V was cut by 0 bases and J by 7 bases, with 8 bases left in between. DNA of the CDR3: TGTGCCAGCAGCTTGGCGGGGAAACAGCCCCAGCATTTT. Amino acid sequence: CASSLAGKQPQHF.

The chain joins TRBV29-1 to TRBJ1-2, with 8 nucleotides matching TRBD1. Per germline, CDR1 SQVTM and CDR2 ANQGSEA. The CDR3 spans 15 residues. V lost 6 bases, J lost 7 bases, and 16 bases stayed unmatched. The CDR3 DNA is TGCAGCGTCCTCCCCGCTAGGGGACAGGAGGGTGGCTACACCTTC. Its protein product is CSVLPARGQEGGYTF. The variable domain in full, with the rest retrieved from reference TRBV29-1 and TRBJ1-2, is SAVISQKPSRDICQRGTSLTIQCQVDSQVTMMFWYRQQPGQSLTLIATANQGSEATYESGFVIDKFPISRPNLTFSTLTVSNMSPEDSSIYLCSVLPARGQEGGYTFGSGTRLTVV.

The chain is built from TRBV13 and TRBJ2-7; 10 nucleotides match TRBD1. Germline values: CDR1 PRHDT, CDR2 FYEKMQ (reference sequence). Trimming removed 4 bases from V and 4 bases from J; junction bases left unmatched: 10. This CDR3 comprises 16 residues. The CDR3 here is CASSSPYGTGEYEQYF. The CDR3 DNA sequence: TGTGCCAGCAGCTCACCCTATGGGACAGGGGAATACGAGCAGTACTTC.